What follows are 32 T cell receptor beta chains derived from one specimen sequenced in a study of vaccination and CD4 T cells after COVID-19. As to treatment: roughly ten-day PBMC culture with coronavirus spike peptide pools or control peptides (ViraFEST assay). Oncomine TCR Beta short-read sequencing was applied to DNA from cultured CD4+ T cells. TCRdb independently ran MiXCR on the PCR reads; one entry per CDR3 protein. The table shows 15,000 to 20,000 distinct CDR3 sequences, with 70% to 75% occurring only once. For these receptors, no antigen is known. Specimen: CD4+ T cells from blood, cultured in vitro. The receptors derive from a human donor who had recovered from COVID-19.

V usage is TRBV19 and J usage is TRBJ1-1; no reliable D call. CDR1 and CDR2 (germline): LNHDA, SQIVND (reference sequence). The CDR3 loop spans 12 amino acids. Trimming cost V 7 bases and J 0 bases, with 6 bases left between them. The CDR3 sequence: CASKRLNTEAFF. The CDR3 DNA sequence: TGTGCCAGTAAACGTTTGAACACTGAAGCTTTCTTT.

This chain connects TRBV15 to TRBJ2-5; possibly TRBD1 for D (5 bases). The germline V and J ends were trimmed by 0 bases and 9 bases, with 14 bases remaining between them. Germline CDR1 reads LNHNV; CDR2 reads YYDKDF (reference sequence). This CDR3 contains 14 residues. CDR3 in DNA: TGTGCCACCAGCAGAGATATAGGGGCTTGGGCCCAGTACTTC. Its protein is CATSRDIGAWAQYF.

J is TRBJ1-5 and V is TRBV6-1; D unclear. Trimming removed 0 bases from V and 6 bases from J, with 12 bases in between. The CDR3 has 15 residues. Germline lookup yields CDR1 MNHNS and CDR2 SASEGT. The CDR3 DNA is TGTGCCAGCAGTGAAGCGATCACATCTAGTCAGCCCCAGCATTTT. Translation gives CASSEAITSSQPQHF.

This clonotype has more than one count but fewer than ten. V and J are TRBV7-2 and TRBJ1-5, with 7 nucleotides matching TRBD1. Trimming cost V 2 bases and J 0 bases; bases outside gene matches: 4. There are 16 residues in the CDR3. CDR1 is SGHTA, CDR2 FQGNSA, per germline. The CDR3 region has the DNA TGTGCCAGCAGCTTACCAGGGGGGATTAGCAATCAGCCCCAGCATTTT. Amino acid sequence: CASSLPGGISNQPQHF.

V usage is TRBV7-2 and J usage is TRBJ1-2; D is unresolved. CDR3 length: 11 residues. V was cut by 4 bases and J by 8 bases, with 8 bases left in between. Germline CDR1 reads SGHTA; CDR2 reads FQGNSA. The CDR3 is CASSSSIGYTF. CDR3 DNA sequence: TGTGCCAGCAGCTCTAGTATCGGCTACACCTTC.

This clonotype was recorded a few times. V and J are TRBV6-2 or TRBV6-3 and TRBJ2-3, with 8 bases aligning to TRBD1. Per germline, CDR1 MNHEY and CDR2 SVGEGT. The J segment lost 6 bases and the V segment lost 0 bases, leaving 8 bases of the junction unmatched. The CDR3 contains 16 residues. The CDR3 region is CASSYSRGRGRDTQYF. The CDR3 nucleotides read TGTGCCAGCAGTTACTCGAGAGGCAGGGGGCGTGATACGCAGTATTTT.

The chain uses TRBV10-3 and TRBJ1-5; tentative D call: TRBD1 (6 bases). V dropped 5 bases and J dropped 4 bases, with 12 bases sitting between them. This CDR3 has 14 amino acids. Germline CDR1 and CDR2: ENHRY and SYGVKD. CDR3 amino acids: CAISSGGGNQPQHF. CDR3 nucleotides: TGTGCCATCAGTTCGGGGGGCGGAAATCAGCCCCAGCATTTT.

This clonotype has just a few counts. The chain carries TRBV6-5 and TRBJ1-1; D is unresolved. Germline V gene lookup returns CDR1 MNHEY and CDR2 SVGAGI. V gave up 2 bases and J gave up 1 base, with 5 bases separating them. The CDR3 runs to 13 residues. The chain's CDR3 is CASSYRRNTEAFF. The DNA for the CDR3 is TGTGCCAGCAGTTACAGAAGGAACACTGAAGCTTTCTTT.

The chain combines TRBV2 with TRBJ2-1, with 8 bases aligning to TRBD1. The J call may be incorrect, as the DNA end agrees better with TRBJ2-7. The CDR3 is made up of 14 amino acids. The V gene's germline CDR1 is SNHLY and CDR2 FYNNEI. CDR3 amino acids: CASTFWTGPDEQYF. The DNA of the CDR3 is TGTGCCAGCACTTTCTGGACAGGGCCCGACGAGCAGTACTTC.

The V gene is TRBV6-2 or TRBV6-3, the J gene TRBJ2-3; D may be TRBD2 (6 bases). V dropped 7 bases and J dropped 5 bases, with 19 bases sitting between them. The germline gives CDR1 MNHEY, CDR2 SVGEGT. There are 15 residues in the CDR3. CDR3 nucleotides: TGTGCCAGCACCAAAACCGCCCCGGAGGGAGATACGCAGTATTTT. Protein product: CASTKTAPEGDTQYF.

This clonotype showed up just a few times. The rearrangement links TRBV7-6 to TRBJ1-6; D uncertain. Between the trimmed V and J ends, which lost 5 bases and 11 bases, there was a span of 13 bases. The CDR3 loop spans 13 amino acids. Germline lookup yields CDR1 SGHVS and CDR2 FNYEAQ. This CDR3 is CASSPPVPAPLHF. CDR3 DNA: TGTGCCAGCAGCCCACCGGTACCGGCACCCCTCCACTTT.

This chain uses TRBV19 with TRBJ1-5, with D maybe TRBD1 (6 bases). Trimming shortened V by 6 bases and J by 2 bases, and 20 bases separated the two germline ends. CDR3 size: 17 residues. Germline V CDR1 and CDR2: LNHDA, SQIVND (reference sequence). The CDR3 protein is CASRSSGGGVGNQPQHF. DNA of the CDR3: TGTGCCAGTAGATCCAGCGGCGGGGGCGTTGGCAATCAGCCCCAGCATTTT.

The rearrangement uses TRBV2 and TRBJ2-2; 7 bases are shared with TRBD1. CDR1 is SNHLY, CDR2 FYNNEI, per germline. The CDR3 has 14 residues. V lost 6 bases and J lost 8; bases outside the gene matches: 9. DNA of the CDR3: TGTGCCAGCAGAGTGGACAGGATGGGTGGGGAGCTGTTTTTT. The encoded protein is CASRVDRMGGELFF.

Here the CDR3 DNA reads TGTGCCTCGGACACCTTGAACACCGGGGAGCTGTTTTTT. Translating it yields CASDTLNTGELFF. The chain uses TRBV24-1 and TRBJ2-2; the D gene is possibly TRBD1 (5 bases). With 12 bases removed from V and 1 base from J, the gap between germline ends came to 11 bases. In germline, CDR1 is KGHDR, CDR2 SFDVKD. The CDR3 consists of 13 residues.

V usage is TRBV30 and J usage is TRBJ1-6, with TRBD1 matching over 12 bases. This CDR3 is 15 amino acids long. The germline CDR1 and CDR2 sequences are GTSNPN and SVGIG (reference sequence). After removal of 2 bases from V and 11 bases from J, the junction contained 7 bases not matched to a gene. CDR3 protein: CAWSPPGQGAAPLHF. The CDR3 DNA follows: TGTGCCTGGAGTCCACCGGGACAGGGGGCTGCACCCCTCCACTTT.

V usage is TRBV7-9 and J usage is TRBJ2-3, with 7 bases fitting TRBD2. In germline, CDR1 is SEHNR, CDR2 FQNEAQ (reference sequence). The V segment lost 3 bases and the J segment 2 bases; nucleotides outside the gene matches: 2. The CDR3 runs 14 residues. CDR3 sequence: CASSFGTNTDTQYF. Here the CDR3 DNA reads TGTGCCAGCAGCTTCGGGACTAACACAGATACGCAGTATTTT.

The chain combines TRBV6-1 with TRBJ1-1; the match to TRBD1 covers 11 bases. V shed 6 bases and J 8 bases; nucleotides not matched to a gene: 8. CDR1 and CDR2 from the germline V gene are MNHNS and SASEGT. This CDR3 region has 14 residues. Written as DNA, the CDR3 is TGTGCCAGCAGGGCGGACAGGGGGCCGACCGAAGCTTTCTTT. Translated, it gives CASRADRGPTEAFF.

The chain links TRBV30 to TRBJ1-5; 9 nucleotides align to TRBD1. Unmatched junction bases numbered 9, after V lost 2 bases and J lost 10 bases. The germline CDR1 and CDR2 sequences are GTSNPN and SVGIG (reference sequence). The CDR3 consists of 14 residues. Written as DNA, the CDR3 is TGTGCCTGGAGTCGGGGGACAGGGTCCGATCCCCAGCATTTT. Amino acids: CAWSRGTGSDPQHF.

The rearrangement uses TRBV2 and TRBJ1-6, with 11 bases fitting TRBD1. The ends lost 4 bases at V and 6 bases at J; junction bases unmatched: 5. CDR3 length: 16 amino acids. Looked up from germline, CDR1 is SNHLY and CDR2 is FYNNEI. The CDR3 DNA is TGTGCCAGCAGTGCGCGGACAGGGGGCGGTAATTCACCCCTCCACTTT. This translates into CASSARTGGGNSPLHF.

The chain recombines TRBV5-1 with TRBJ1-1; D gene ambiguous. The CDR3 extends over 15 amino acids. Germline CDR1 SGHRS, CDR2 YFSETQ. Trimming shortened V by 4 bases and J by 0 bases, and 13 bases separated the two germline ends. Written as DNA, the CDR3 is TGCGCCAGCAGCGGACGTTCGGGTATGAACACTGAAGCTTTCTTT. Encoded protein: CASSGRSGMNTEAFF.

This chain uses TRBV20-1 with TRBJ1-5; TRBD1 is a possible D gene (5 bases). This CDR3 region has 14 residues. Trimming took 0 bases from V and 6 from J, leaving 12 bases between them. Per germline, CDR1 DFQATT and CDR2 SNEGSKA (reference sequence). The CDR3 loop is CSARDRGRSQPQHF. DNA of the CDR3: TGCAGTGCTAGAGATCGGGGGAGAAGTCAGCCCCAGCATTTT.

CDR3 amino acids: CASSPGGTHTGELFF. The CDR3 DNA is TGTGCCAGCAGCCCCGGGGGGACCCACACCGGGGAGCTGTTTTTT. This chain joins TRBV7-9 and TRBJ2-2; 7 bases match TRBD2. CDR1 and CDR2 (germline): SEHNR, FQNEAQ (reference sequence). V lost 5 bases, J lost 3 bases, and 6 bases stayed unmatched. This CDR3 region has 15 residues. Full variable domain (outside the CDR3, taken from reference TRBV7-9 and TRBJ2-2): DTGVSQNPRHKITKRGQNVTFRCDPISEHNRLYWYRQTLGQGPEFLTYFQNEAQLEKSRLLSDRFSAERPKGSFSTLEIQRTEQGDSAMYLCASSPGGTHTGELFFGEGSRLTVL.

The chain couples TRBV6-5 to TRBJ1-2, with a weak D call TRBD1 (6 bases). CDR3 length: 15 residues. Trimming took 2 bases from V and 4 from J, leaving 14 bases between them. The germline V gene has CDR1 MNHEY and CDR2 SVGAGI. The CDR3 nucleotides read TGTGCCAGCAGTTACCGGGACAAGGCCTCCTATGGCTACACCTTC. Protein: CASSYRDKASYGYTF.

This clonotype was found once. This sequence joins TRBV19 and TRBJ2-3; 10 positions match TRBD2. With V trimmed by 3 bases and J by 5 bases, 11 bases remained unmatched. CDR3 length: 17 amino acids. CDR1 and CDR2 (germline): LNHDA, SQIVND (reference sequence). CDR3 coding DNA: TGTGCCAGTAGTATCTACGATAGCGGGGGGTGGGGAGATACGCAGTATTTT. It yields the protein CASSIYDSGGWGDTQYF.

The gene calls are TRBV19 and TRBJ2-2, with D possibly called TRBD1 or TRBD2 (6 bases each). V lost 3 bases and J 4 bases, leaving 18 bases between the germline ends. The CDR3 runs 17 residues. Germline V gives CDR1 LNHDA, CDR2 SQIVND (reference sequence). The CDR3: CASSMGGPRAGTGELFF. The CDR3 DNA sequence: TGTGCCAGTAGTATGGGGGGCCCTCGGGCGGGCACCGGGGAGCTGTTTTTT.

The chain combines TRBV28 with TRBJ1-5; TRBD1 matches at 10 bases. The CDR3 loop spans 14 amino acids. Germline CDR1 and CDR2: MDHEN and SYDVKM. The junction had 3 bases not matched to a gene; V was cut back by 5 bases and J by 5 bases. The CDR3 loop is CASSLGTGDQPQHF. The CDR3 DNA sequence: TGTGCCAGCAGTCTAGGGACAGGGGATCAGCCCCAGCATTTT.

This clonotype was seen a single time. The chain joins TRBV20-1 to TRBJ2-7; 8 bases agree with TRBD2. V was pared by 3 bases and J by 0 bases, with 10 bases of the junction left unmatched. Germline values: CDR1 DFQATT, CDR2 SNEGSKA (reference sequence). The CDR3 totals 16 residues. CDR3 residues: CSASGAGGASSYEQYF. DNA for the CDR3: TGCAGTGCTAGTGGCGCGGGGGGCGCTAGCTCCTACGAGCAGTACTTC.

The gene calls are TRBV28 and TRBJ1-1, with 7 bases that match TRBD1. V lost 7 bases to trimming and J lost 6 bases; unmatched junction nucleotides: 11. CDR3 length equals 14 residues. Per germline, CDR1 MDHEN and CDR2 SYDVKM. The CDR3 nucleotides are TGTGCCAGCATTACCCCAGACAGGGCCCCTGAAGCTTTCTTT. Its protein is CASITPDRAPEAFF. The full variable domain, rest sourced from reference TRBV28 and TRBJ1-1, is DVKVTQSSRYLVKRTGEKVFLECVQDMDHENMFWYRQDPGLGLRLIYFSYDVKMKEKGDIPEGYSVSREKKERFSLILESASTNQTSMYLCASITPDRAPEAFFGQGTRLTVV.

This clonotype was counted between two and nine times. The DNA of the CDR3 is TGCAGTGCTTTTCTAGCGGAGCGCACAGATACGCAGTATTTT. It translates to CSAFLAERTDTQYF. The chain is built from TRBV20-1 and TRBJ2-3; 7 bases are shared with TRBD2. The germline gives CDR1 DFQATT, CDR2 SNEGSKA (reference sequence). CDR3 length equals 14 residues. Trimming removed 5 bases from V and 1 base from J; junction bases left unmatched: 6.

The V and J genes are TRBV20-1 and TRBJ2-5, with D possibly TRBD1 on 6 matching bases. Trimming shortened V by 1 base and J by 1 base, and 16 bases separated the two germline ends. CDR1 and CDR2 (germline): DFQATT, SNEGSKA (reference sequence). This CDR3 comprises 16 residues. This chain's CDR3 is CSARGGRGGGQETQYF. CDR3 sequence (DNA): TGCAGTGCTAGAGGTGGGAGAGGGGGTGGCCAAGAGACCCAGTACTTC.

The chain employs TRBV20-1 and TRBJ2-2; D is possibly TRBD1 (6 bases). V dropped 0 bases and J dropped 1 base, with 9 bases sitting between them. The germline V gene has CDR1 DFQATT and CDR2 SNEGSKA (reference sequence). CDR3 size: 15 residues. In nucleotides, the CDR3 is TGCAGTGCTAGAGATGGGGGCTTGAACACCGGGGAGCTGTTTTTT. Amino acids: CSARDGGLNTGELFF.

A word on this clonotype: One junction end disagrees with the germline gene, perhaps due to a read error. The CDR3 loop is CASSRNPGELFF. CDR3 nucleotides: TGTGCCAGCAGCCGGAACCCCGGGGAGCTGTTTTTT. The rearrangement joins TRBV7-2 to TRBJ2-2; D ambiguous. Germline V gene data show CDR1 as SGHTA and CDR2 as FQGNSA. The CDR3 consists of 12 residues. Drawing the rest from reference TRBV7-2 and TRBJ2-2, the complete variable domain is GAGVSQSPSNKVTEKGKDVELRCDPISGHTALYWYRQSLGQGLEFLIYFQGNSAPDKSGLPSDRFSAERTGGSVSTLTIQRTQQEDSAVYLCASSRNPGELFFGEGSRLTVL.